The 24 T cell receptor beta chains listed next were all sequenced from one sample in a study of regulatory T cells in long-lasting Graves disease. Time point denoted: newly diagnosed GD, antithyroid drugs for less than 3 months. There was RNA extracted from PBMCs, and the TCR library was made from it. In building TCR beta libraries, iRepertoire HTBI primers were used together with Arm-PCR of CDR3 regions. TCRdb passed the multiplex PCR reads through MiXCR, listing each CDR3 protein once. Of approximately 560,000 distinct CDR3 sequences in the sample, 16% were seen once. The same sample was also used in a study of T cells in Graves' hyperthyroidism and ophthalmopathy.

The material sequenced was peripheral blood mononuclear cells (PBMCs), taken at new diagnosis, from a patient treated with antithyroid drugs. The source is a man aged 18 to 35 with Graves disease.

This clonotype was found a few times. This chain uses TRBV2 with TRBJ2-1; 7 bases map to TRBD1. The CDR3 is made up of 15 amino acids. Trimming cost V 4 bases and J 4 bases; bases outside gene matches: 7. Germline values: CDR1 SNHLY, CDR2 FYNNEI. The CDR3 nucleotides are TGTGCCAGCAGTGTACAGGGGCTGCTTTACAATGAGCAGTTCTTC. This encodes CASSVQGLLYNEQFF. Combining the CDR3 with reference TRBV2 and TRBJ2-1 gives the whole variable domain EPEVTQTPSHQVTQMGQEVILRCVPISNHLYFYWYRQILGQKVEFLVSFYNNEISEKSEIFDDQFSVERPDGSNFTLKIRSTKLEDSAMYFCASSVQGLLYNEQFFGPGTRLTVL.

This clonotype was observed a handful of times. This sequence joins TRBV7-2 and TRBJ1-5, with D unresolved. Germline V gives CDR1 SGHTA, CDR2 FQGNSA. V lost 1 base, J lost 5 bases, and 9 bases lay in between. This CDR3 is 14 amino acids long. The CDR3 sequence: CASSLEGVHQPQHF. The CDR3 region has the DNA TGTGCCAGCAGCTTAGAGGGTGTTCATCAGCCCCAGCATTTT. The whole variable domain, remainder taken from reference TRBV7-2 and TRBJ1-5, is GAGVSQSPSNKVTEKGKDVELRCDPISGHTALYWYRQSLGQGLEFLIYFQGNSAPDKSGLPSDRFSAERTGGSVSTLTIQRTQQEDSAVYLCASSLEGVHQPQHFGDGTRLSIL.

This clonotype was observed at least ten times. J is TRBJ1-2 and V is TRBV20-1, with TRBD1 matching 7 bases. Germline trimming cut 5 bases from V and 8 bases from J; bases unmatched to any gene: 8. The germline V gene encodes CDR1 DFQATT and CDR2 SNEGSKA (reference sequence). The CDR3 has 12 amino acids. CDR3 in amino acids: CSASQGLDGYTF. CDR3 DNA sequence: TGCAGTGCTTCACAGGGGCTCGACGGCTACACCTTC.

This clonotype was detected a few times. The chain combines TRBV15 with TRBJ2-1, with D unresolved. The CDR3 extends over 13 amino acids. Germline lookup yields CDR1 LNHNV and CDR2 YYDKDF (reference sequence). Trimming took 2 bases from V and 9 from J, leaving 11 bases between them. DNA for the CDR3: TGTGCCACCAGCAGACGGTTGGACGGTGAGCAGTTCTTC. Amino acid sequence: CATSRRLDGEQFF.

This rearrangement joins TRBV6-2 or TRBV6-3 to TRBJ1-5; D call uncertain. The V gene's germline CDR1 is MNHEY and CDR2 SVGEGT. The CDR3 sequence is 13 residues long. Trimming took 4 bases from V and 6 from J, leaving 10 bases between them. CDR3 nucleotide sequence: TGTGCCAGCAGTTCCGGGAATCGTCAGCCCCAGCATTTT. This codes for CASSSGNRQPQHF.

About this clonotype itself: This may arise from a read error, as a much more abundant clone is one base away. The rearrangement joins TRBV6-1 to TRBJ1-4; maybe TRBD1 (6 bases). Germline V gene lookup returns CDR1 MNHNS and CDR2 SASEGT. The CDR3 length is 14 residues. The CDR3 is CVSKSWTDAEKLFF. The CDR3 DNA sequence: TGTGTCAGCAAATCGTGGACAGACGCCGAAAAACTGTTTTTT.

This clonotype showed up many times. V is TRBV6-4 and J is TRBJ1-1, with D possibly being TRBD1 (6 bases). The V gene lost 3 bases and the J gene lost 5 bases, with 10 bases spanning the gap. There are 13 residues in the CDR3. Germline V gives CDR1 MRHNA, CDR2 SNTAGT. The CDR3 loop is CASSEQQGTEAFF. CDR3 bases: TGTGCCAGCAGTGAACAACAGGGTACTGAAGCTTTCTTT.

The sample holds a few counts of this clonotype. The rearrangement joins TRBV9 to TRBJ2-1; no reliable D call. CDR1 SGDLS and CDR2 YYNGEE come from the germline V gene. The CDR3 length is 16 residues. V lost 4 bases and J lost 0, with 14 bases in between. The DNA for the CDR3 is TGTGCCAGCAGCCCCATCTCCCTAAGCTCCTACAATGAGCAGTTCTTC. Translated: CASSPISLSSYNEQFF.

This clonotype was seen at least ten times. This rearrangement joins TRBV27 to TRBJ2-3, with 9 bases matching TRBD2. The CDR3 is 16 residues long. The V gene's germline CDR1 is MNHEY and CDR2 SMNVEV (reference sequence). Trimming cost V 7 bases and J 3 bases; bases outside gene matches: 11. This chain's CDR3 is CASNSDSGSRTDTQYF. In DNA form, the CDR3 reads TGTGCCAGCAATTCCGATAGCGGGAGTAGAACAGATACGCAGTATTTT.

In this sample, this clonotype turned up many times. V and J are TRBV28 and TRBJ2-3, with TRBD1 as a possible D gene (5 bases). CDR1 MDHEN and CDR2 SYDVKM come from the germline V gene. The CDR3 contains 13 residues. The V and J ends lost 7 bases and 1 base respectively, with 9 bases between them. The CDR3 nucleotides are TGTGCCAGCAATCAAGGGGGCACAGATACGCAGTATTTT. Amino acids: CASNQGGTDTQYF. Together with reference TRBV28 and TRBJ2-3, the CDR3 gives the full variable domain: DVKVTQSSRYLVKRTGEKVFLECVQDMDHENMFWYRQDPGLGLRLIYFSYDVKMKEKGDIPEGYSVSREKKERFSLILESASTNQTSMYLCASNQGGTDTQYFGPGTRLTVL.

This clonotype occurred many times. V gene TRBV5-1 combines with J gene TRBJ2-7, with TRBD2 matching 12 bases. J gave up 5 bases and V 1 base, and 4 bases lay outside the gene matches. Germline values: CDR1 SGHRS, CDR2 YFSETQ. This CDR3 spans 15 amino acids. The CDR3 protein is CASSLSTSGSDEQYF. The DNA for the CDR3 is TGCGCCAGCAGCTTGTCGACTAGCGGGAGTGACGAGCAGTACTTC. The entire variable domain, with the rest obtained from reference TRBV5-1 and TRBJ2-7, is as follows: KAGVTQTPRYLIKTRGQQVTLSCSPISGHRSVSWYQQTPGQGLQFLFEYFSETQRNKGNFPGRFSGRQFSNSRSEMNVSTLELGDSALYLCASSLSTSGSDEQYFGPGTRLTVT.

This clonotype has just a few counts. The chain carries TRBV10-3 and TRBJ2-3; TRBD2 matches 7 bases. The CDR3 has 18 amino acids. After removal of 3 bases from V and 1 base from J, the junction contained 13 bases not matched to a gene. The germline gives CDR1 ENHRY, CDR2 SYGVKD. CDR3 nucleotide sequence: TGTGCCATCAGTGACTCCGAGCCGGGACTAACCCGCACAGATACGCAGTATTTT. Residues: CAISDSEPGLTRTDTQYF.

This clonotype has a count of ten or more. This chain's CDR3 is CASGQVYEQYF. CDR3 sequence (DNA): TGTGCCTCCGGGCAGGTCTACGAGCAGTACTTC. The rearrangement links TRBV30 to TRBJ2-7; no clear D gene. The germline V and J ends were trimmed by 7 bases and 3 bases, with 10 bases remaining between them. CDR1 is GTSNPN and CDR2 is SVGIG in the germline V gene (reference sequence). This CDR3 has 11 amino acids.

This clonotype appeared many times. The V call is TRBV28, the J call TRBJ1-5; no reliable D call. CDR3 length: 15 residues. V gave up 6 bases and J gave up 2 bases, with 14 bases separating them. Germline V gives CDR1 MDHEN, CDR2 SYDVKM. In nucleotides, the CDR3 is TGTGCCAGCAGAGATCGGCCCGAGGGCAATCAGCCCCAGCATTTT. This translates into CASRDRPEGNQPQHF.

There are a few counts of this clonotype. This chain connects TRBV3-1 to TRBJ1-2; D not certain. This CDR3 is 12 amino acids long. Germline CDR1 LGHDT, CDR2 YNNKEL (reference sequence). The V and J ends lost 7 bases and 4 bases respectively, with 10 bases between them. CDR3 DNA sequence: TGTGCCAGCACTATCGGGCCCTATGGCTACACCTTC. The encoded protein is CASTIGPYGYTF. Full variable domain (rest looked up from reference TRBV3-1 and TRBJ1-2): DTAVSQTPKYLVTQMGNDKSIKCEQNLGHDTMYWYKQDSKKFLKIMFSYNNKELIINETVPNRFSPKSPDKAHLNLHINSLELGDSAVYFCASTIGPYGYTFGSGTRLTVV.

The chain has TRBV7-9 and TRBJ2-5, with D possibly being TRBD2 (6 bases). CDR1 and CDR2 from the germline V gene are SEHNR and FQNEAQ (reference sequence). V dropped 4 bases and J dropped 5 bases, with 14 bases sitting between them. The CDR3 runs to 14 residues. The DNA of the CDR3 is TGTGCCAGCAGCTCCGGGGGAGGTTTTGAGACCCAGTACTTC. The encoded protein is CASSSGGGFETQYF.

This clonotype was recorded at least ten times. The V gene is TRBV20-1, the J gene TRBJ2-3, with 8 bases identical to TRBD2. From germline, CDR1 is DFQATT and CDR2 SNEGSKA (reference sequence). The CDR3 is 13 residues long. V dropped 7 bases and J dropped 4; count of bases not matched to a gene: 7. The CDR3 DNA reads TGCAGTGGCAAGCGGGAGACGGCAGATACGCAGTATTTT. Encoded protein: CSGKRETADTQYF.

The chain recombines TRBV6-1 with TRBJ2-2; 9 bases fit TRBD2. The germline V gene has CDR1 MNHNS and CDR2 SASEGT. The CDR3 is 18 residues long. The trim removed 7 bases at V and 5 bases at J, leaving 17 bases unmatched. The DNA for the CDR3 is TGTGCCAGCACCCGAAGCGAGGCGGGAGGGCCGCGGACCGGGGAGCTGTTTTTT. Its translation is CASTRSEAGGPRTGELFF.

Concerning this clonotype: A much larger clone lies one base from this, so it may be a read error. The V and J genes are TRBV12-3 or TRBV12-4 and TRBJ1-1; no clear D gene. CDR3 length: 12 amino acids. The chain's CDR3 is CASSLFVADAFF. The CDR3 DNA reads TGTGCCAGCAGTTTATTTGTGGCTGATGCTTTCTTT.

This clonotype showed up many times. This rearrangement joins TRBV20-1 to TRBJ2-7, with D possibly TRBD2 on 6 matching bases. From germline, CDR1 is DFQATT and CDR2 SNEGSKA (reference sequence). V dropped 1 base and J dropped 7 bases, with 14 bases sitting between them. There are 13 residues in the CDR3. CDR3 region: CSARAQTRGEQYF. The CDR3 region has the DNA TGCAGTGCTAGAGCCCAGACTAGGGGTGAGCAGTACTTC.

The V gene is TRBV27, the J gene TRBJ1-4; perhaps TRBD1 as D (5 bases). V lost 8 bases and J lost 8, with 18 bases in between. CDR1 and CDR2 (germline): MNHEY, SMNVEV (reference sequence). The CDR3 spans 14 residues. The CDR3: CASGSTEDGEKLFF. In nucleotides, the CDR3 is TGTGCCAGCGGATCGACAGAGGACGGCGAAAAACTGTTTTTT. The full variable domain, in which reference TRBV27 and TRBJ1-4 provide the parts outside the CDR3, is EAQVTQNPRYLITVTGKKLTVTCSQNMNHEYMSWYRQDPGLGLRQIYYSMNVEVTDKGDVPEGYKVSRKEKRNFPLILESPSPNQTSLYFCASGSTEDGEKLFFGSGTQLSVL.

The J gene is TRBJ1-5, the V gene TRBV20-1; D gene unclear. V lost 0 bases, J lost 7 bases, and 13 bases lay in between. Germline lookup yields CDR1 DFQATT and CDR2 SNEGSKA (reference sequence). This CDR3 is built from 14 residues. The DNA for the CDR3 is TGCAGTGCTAGAGATCGGGCAGGCGGGCAGCCCCAGCATTTT. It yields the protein CSARDRAGGQPQHF.

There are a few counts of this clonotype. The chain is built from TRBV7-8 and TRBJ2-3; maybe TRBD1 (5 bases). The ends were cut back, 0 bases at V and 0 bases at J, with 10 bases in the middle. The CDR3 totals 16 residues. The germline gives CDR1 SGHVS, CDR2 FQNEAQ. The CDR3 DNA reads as TGTGCCAGCAGCTTAGCGTGGACAAAAAGCACAGATACGCAGTATTTT. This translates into CASSLAWTKSTDTQYF. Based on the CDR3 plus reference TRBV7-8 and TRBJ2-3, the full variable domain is GAGVSQSPRYKVAKRGQDVALRCDPISGHVSLFWYQQALGQGPEFLTYFQNEAQLDKSGLPSDRFFAERPEGSVSTLKIQRTQQEDSAVYLCASSLAWTKSTDTQYFGPGTRLTVL.

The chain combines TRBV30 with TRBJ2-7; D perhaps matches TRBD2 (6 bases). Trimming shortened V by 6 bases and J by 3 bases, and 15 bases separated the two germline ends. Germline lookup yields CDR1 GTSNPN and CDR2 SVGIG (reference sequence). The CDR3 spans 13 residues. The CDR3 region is CACETAGGYEQYF. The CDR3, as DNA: TGTGCCTGCGAAACAGCGGGTGGCTACGAGCAGTACTTC.